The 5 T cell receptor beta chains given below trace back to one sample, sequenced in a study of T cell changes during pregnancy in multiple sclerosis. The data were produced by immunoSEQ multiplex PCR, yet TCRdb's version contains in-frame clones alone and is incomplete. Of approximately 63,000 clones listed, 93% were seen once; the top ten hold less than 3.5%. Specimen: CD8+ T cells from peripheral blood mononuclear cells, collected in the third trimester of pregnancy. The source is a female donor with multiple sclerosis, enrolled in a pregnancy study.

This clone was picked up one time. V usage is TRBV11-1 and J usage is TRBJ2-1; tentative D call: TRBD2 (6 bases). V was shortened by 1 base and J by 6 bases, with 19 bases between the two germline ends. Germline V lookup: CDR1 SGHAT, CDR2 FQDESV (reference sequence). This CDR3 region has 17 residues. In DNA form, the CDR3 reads TGTGCCAGCAGCTTAGAACGGGGGATTCGGGACGGCAATGAGCAGTTCTTC. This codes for CASSLERGIRDGNEQFF. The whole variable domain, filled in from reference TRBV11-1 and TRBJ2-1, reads EAEVAQSPRYKITEKSQAVAFWCDPISGHATLYWYRQILGQGPELLVQFQDESVVDDSQLPKDRFSAERLKGVDSTLKIQPAELGDSAMYLCASSLERGIRDGNEQFFGPGTRLTVL.

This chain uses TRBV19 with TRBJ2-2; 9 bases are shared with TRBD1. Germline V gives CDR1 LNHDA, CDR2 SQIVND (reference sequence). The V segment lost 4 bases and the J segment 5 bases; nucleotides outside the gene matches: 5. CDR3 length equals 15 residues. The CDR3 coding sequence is TGTGCCAGTAGTACCGGACAGGGGAGAACCGGGGAGCTGTTTTTT. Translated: CASSTGQGRTGELFF.

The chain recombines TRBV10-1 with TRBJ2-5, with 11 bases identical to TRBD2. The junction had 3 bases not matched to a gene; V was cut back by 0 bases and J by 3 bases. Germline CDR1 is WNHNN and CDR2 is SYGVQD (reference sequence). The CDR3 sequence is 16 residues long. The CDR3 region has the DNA TGCGCCAGCAGTGAGTCCGGGACTAGCGGTAAAGAGACCCAGTACTTC. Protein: CASSESGTSGKETQYF.

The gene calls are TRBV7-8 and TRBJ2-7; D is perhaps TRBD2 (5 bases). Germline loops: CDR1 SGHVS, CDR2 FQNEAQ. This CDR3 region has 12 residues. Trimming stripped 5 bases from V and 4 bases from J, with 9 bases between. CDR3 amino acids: CASSPRGYEQYF. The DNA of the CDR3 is TGTGCCAGCAGCCCCCGGGGATACGAGCAGTACTTC. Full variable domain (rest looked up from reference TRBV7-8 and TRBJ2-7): GAGVSQSPRYKVAKRGQDVALRCDPISGHVSLFWYQQALGQGPEFLTYFQNEAQLDKSGLPSDRFFAERPEGSVSTLKIQRTQQEDSAVYLCASSPRGYEQYFGPGTRLTVT.

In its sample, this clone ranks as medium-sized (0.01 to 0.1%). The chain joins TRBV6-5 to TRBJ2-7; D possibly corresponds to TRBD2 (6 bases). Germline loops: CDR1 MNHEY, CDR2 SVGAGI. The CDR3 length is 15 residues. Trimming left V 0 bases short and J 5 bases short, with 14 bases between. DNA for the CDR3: TGTGCCAGCAGTTACTCCCAGGGAGGATTTGACGAGCAGTACTTC. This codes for CASSYSQGGFDEQYF.